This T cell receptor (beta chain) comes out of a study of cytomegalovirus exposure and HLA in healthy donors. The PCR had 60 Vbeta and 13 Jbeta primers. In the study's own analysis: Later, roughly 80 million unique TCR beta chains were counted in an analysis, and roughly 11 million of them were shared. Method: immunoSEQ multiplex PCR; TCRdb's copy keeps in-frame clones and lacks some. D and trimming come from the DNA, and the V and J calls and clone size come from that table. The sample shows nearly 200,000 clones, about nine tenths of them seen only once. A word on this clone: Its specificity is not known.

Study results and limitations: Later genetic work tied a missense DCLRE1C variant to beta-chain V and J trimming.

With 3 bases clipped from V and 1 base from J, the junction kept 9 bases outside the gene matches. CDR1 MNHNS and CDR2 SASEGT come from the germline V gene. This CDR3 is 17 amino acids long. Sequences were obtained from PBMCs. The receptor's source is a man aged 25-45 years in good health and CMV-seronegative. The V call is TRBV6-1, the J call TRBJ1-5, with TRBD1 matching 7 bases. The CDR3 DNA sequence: TGTGCCAGCAGTGACAGAAGACAGGGTTGGAGCAATCAGCCCCAGCATTTT. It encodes CASSDRRQGWSNQPQHF.